This TCR beta chain is from a study of blood T cell repertoires in COVID-19. The ends lost 6 bases at V and 5 bases at J; junction bases unmatched: 4. Per the germline V gene, CDR1 is SGHRS and CDR2 is YFSETQ. The CDR3 sequence is 14 residues long. Generated by immunoSEQ multiplex PCR, the TCRdb table keeps only in-frame clones and is missing some. In the table there are around 280,000 clones, approximately 86% of which are singletons. This sequence was found in a man in his 70s with acute or convalescent COVID-19. The V call is TRBV5-1, the J call TRBJ2-2, with TRBD1 matching over 10 bases. Sequencing was performed on peripheral blood. The CDR3: CASKDRGSTGELFF. CDR3 DNA sequence: TGCGCCAGCAAGGACAGGGGGAGTACCGGGGAGCTGTTTTTT.